These T cell receptor beta chains were read from a single sample in a study of monozygotic twins with inflammatory bowel disease. For each CDR3 protein, TCRdb gives one entry from its re-call of the 5' RACE reads, without DNA. Its table lists 350,000 to 400,000 distinct CDR3 sequences. Sample: blood. Receptors were obtained from a human donor with ulcerative colitis or Crohn's disease, or a healthy co-twin of an affected twin (not recorded which). Both conserved end residues are part of each CDR3.

j_call v_call cdr3_aa
TRBJ2-5 TRBV5-6 CASSPLQGLAIQETQYF
TRBJ1-5 TRBV12-3/TRBV12-4 CASSPRRASNQPQHF
TRBJ2-4 TRBV5-1 CASRSNTGSKNIQYF
TRBJ2-3 TRBV7-9 CASSYTGGQGSNTQYF
TRBJ2-7 TRBV19 CASSTRVGAVDEQYF
TRBJ2-7 TRBV7-9 CASSLVATDTYEQYF
TRBJ2-1 TRBV6-2/TRBV6-3 CASSYALNEVISSYNEQFF
TRBJ2-7 TRBV7-2 CASSSVRYEQYF
TRBJ2-4 TRBV20-1 CSASQLAKNIQYF
TRBJ1-2 TRBV20-1 CSASHEGTDYGYTF
TRBJ1-1 TRBV5-1 CASSLGDSLAVAFF
TRBJ1-2 TRBV20-1 CSANLLTVANYGYTF
TRBJ1-2 TRBV7-2 CASSLATDKNYGYTF
TRBJ2-6 TRBV11-2 CASRSWSSGANVLTF
TRBJ2-7 TRBV9 CASSGRQGTVCEQYF
TRBJ2-7 TRBV19 CASSTGTKPGGYEQYF
TRBJ2-3 TRBV11-1 CASSLPPGGERPDTQYF
TRBJ2-7 TRBV5-1 CASSLGRVSYEQYF
TRBJ1-1 TRBV20-1 CSASPDRGVMNTEAFF
TRBJ2-7 TRBV30 CAWSVLASGGKHSYEQYF
TRBJ2-1 TRBV6-2/TRBV6-3 CASTRDRGAPLARTVQFF
TRBJ1-1 TRBV7-8 CASSFRDSYLGTEAFF
TRBJ2-7 TRBV6-1 CASSGGTGAVFYEQYF